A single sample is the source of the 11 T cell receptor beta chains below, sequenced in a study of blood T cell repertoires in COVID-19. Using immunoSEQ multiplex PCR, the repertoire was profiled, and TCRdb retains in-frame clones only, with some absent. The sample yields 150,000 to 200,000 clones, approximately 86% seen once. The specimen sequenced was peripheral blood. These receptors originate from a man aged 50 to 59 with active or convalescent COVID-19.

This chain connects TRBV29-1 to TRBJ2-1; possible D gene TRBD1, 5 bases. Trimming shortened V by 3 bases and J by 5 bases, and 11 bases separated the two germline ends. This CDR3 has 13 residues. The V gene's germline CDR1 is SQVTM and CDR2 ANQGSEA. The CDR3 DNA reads TGCAGCGTTGAGGACACGATTCACAATGAGCAGTTCTTC. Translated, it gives CSVEDTIHNEQFF.

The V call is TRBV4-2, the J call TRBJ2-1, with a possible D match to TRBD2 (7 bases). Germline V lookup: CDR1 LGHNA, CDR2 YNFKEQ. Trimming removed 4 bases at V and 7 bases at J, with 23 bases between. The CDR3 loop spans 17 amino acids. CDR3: CASSLGTVGGRQNEQFF. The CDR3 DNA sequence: TGTGCCAGCAGCCTAGGCACGGTGGGGGGGCGACAAAATGAGCAGTTCTTC.

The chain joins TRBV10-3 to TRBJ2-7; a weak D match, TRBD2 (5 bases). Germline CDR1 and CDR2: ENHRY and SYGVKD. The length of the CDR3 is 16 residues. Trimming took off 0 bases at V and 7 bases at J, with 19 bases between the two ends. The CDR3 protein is CAISESISLALSEQYF. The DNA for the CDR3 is TGTGCCATCAGTGAGTCGATTTCCCTAGCTTTGTCGGAGCAGTACTTC.

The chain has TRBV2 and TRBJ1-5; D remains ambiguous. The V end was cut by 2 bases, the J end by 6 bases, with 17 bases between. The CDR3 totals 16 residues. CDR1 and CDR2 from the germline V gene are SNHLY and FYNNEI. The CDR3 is CASSERRTGTSQPQHF. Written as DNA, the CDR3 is TGTGCCAGCAGTGAAAGAAGGACTGGTACCTCTCAGCCCCAGCATTTT. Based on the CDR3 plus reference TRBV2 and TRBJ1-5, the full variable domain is EPEVTQTPSHQVTQMGQEVILRCVPISNHLYFYWYRQILGQKVEFLVSFYNNEISEKSEIFDDQFSVERPDGSNFTLKIRSTKLEDSAMYFCASSERRTGTSQPQHFGDGTRLSIL.

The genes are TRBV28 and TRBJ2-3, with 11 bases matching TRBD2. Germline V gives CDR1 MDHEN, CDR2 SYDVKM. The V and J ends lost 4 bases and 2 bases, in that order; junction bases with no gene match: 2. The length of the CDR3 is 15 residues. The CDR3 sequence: CASSSSGGPTDTQYF. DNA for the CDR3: TGTGCCAGCAGTTCTAGCGGGGGGCCCACAGATACGCAGTATTTT. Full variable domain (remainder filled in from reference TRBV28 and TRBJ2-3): DVKVTQSSRYLVKRTGEKVFLECVQDMDHENMFWYRQDPGLGLRLIYFSYDVKMKEKGDIPEGYSVSREKKERFSLILESASTNQTSMYLCASSSSGGPTDTQYFGPGTRLTVL.

The CDR3 DNA sequence: TGTGCCAGCAGTTCACACCTCTATGGCTACACCTTC. It yields the protein CASSSHLYGYTF. The chain couples TRBV6-5 to TRBJ1-2; D is undetermined. Between the trimmed V and J ends, which lost 4 bases and 4 bases, there was a span of 7 bases. From germline, CDR1 is MNHEY and CDR2 SVGAGI. This CDR3 is 12 amino acids long.

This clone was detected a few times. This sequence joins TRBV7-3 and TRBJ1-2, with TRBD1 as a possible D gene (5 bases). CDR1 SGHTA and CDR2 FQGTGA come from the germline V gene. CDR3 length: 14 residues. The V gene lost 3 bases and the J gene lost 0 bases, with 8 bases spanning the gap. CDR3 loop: CASSFDSANYGYTF. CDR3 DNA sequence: TGTGCCAGCAGCTTCGACAGTGCTAACTATGGCTACACCTTC.

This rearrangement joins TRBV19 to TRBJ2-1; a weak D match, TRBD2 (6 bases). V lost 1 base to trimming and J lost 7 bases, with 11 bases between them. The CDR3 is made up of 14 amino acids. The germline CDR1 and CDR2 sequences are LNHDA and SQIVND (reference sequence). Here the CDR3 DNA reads TGTGCCAGTAGTATAGTTGGGACTGCTAATGAGCAGTTCTTC. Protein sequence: CASSIVGTANEQFF.

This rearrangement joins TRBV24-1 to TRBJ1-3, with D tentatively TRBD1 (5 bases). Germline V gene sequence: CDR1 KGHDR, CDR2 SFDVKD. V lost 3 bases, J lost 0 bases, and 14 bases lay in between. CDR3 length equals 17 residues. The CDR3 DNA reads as TGTGCCACCAGTGATCCCTCCGACAGAAGCTCTGGAAACACCATATATTTT. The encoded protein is CATSDPSDRSSGNTIYF.

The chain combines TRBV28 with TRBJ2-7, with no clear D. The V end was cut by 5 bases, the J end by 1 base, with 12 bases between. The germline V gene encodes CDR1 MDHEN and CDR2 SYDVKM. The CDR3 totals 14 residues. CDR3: CASSPTVLSYEQYF. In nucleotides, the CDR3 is TGTGCCAGCAGTCCAACAGTGCTATCCTACGAGCAGTACTTC.

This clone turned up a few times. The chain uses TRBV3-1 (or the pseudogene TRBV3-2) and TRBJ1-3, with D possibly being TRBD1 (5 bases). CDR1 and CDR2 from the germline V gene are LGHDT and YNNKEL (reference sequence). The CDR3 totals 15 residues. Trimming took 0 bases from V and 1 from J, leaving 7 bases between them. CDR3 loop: CASSQDRASGNTIYF. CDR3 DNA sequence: TGTGCCAGCAGCCAAGACAGGGCTTCTGGAAACACCATATATTTT.